This T cell receptor (beta chain) emerged from a study of cytotoxic CD8 clonotypes in ibrutinib-treated CLL. Study-wide background: The response samples were taken once patients had been treated for a median of about 12 months, range 6 to 36. Overall study results and limits: The times at which samples were taken varied between sustained-remission and progressing patients.

This clone has a handful of counts. No antigen is known for it. Clones were read by immunoSEQ multiplex PCR, and TCRdb kept only the in-frame ones, dropping some. Altogether some 200,000 clones are present, 79% being singletons, with the ten largest covering 11%. Germline lookup yields CDR1 MNHNS and CDR2 SASEGT. V was shortened by 5 bases and J by 5 bases, with 18 bases between the two germline ends. This CDR3 spans 15 amino acids. The TCR was taken from a human donor with chronic lymphocytic leukemia. The V call is TRBV6-1, the J call TRBJ1-1; the D is unclear. This sample comprised PBMCs, obtained after 12 months of ibrutinib treatment. In nucleotides, the CDR3 is TGTGCCAGCAGTCTCACGGGCGCCGGGTATACTGAAGCTTTCTTT. Translated, it gives CASSLTGAGYTEAFF.